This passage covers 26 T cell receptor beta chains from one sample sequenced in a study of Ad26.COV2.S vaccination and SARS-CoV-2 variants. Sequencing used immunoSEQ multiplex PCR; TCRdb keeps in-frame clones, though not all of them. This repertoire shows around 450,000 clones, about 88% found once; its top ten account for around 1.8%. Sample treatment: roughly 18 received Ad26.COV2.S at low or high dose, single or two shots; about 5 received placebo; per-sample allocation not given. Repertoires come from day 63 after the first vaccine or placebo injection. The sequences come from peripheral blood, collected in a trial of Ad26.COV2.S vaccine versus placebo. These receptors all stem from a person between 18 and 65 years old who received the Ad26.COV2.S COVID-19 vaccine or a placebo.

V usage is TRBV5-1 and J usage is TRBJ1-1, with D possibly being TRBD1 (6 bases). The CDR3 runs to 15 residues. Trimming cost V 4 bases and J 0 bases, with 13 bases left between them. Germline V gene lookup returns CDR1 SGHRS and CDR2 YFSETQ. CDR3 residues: CASSPRGDMNTEAFF. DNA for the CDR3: TGCGCCAGCAGCCCTAGGGGGGACATGAACACTGAAGCTTTCTTT. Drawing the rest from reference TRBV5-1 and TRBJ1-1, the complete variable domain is KAGVTQTPRYLIKTRGQQVTLSCSPISGHRSVSWYQQTPGQGLQFLFEYFSETQRNKGNFPGRFSGRQFSNSRSEMNVSTLELGDSALYLCASSPRGDMNTEAFFGQGTRLTVV.

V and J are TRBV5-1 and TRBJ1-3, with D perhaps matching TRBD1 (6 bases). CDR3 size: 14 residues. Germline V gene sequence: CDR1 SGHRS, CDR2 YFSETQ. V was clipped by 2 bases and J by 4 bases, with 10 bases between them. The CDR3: CASSFGRGGNTIYF. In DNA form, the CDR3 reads TGCGCCAGCAGCTTCGGTAGGGGGGGAAACACCATATATTTT.

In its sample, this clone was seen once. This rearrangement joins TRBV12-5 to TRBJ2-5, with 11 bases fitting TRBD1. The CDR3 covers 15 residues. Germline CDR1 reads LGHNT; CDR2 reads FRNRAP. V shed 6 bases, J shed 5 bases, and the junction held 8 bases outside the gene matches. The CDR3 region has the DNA TGTGCTAGTGGCCATGGACAGGGGGCGACGGAGACCCAGTACTTC. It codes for CASGHGQGATETQYF.

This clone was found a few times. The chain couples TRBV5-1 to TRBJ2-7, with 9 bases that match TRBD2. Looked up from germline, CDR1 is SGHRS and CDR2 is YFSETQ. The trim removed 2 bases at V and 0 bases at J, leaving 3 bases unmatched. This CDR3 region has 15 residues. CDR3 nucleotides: TGCGCCAGCAGCTTTAGCGGGGGAAGCTCCTACGAGCAGTACTTC. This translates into CASSFSGGSSYEQYF.

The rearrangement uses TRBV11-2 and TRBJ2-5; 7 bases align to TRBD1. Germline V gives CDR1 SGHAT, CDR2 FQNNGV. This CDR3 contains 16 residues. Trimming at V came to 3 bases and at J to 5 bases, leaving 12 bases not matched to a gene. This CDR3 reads CASSFRTYRGGETQYF. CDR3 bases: TGTGCCAGCAGCTTTCGGACTTACAGGGGTGGGGAGACCCAGTACTTC.

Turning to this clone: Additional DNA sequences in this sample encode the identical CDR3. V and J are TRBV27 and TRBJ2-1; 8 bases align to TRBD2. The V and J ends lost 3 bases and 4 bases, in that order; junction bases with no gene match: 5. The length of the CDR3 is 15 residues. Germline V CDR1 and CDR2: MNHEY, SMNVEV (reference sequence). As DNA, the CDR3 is TGTGCCAGCAGTTTGGTAGCGGGGATATACAATGAGCAGTTCTTC. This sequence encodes CASSLVAGIYNEQFF.

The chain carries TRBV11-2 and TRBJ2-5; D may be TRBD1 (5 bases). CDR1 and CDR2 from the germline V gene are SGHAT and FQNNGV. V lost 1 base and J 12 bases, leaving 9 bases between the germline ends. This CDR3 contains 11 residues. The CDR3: CASSLGGDEYF. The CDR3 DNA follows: TGTGCCAGCAGCTTAGGGGGCGATGAGTACTTC.

CDR3 nucleotide sequence: TGTGCCAGCAGCTTAGGGGTGGGGCAGAACACTGAAGCTTTCTTT. Protein: CASSLGVGQNTEAFF. The J gene is TRBJ1-1, the V gene TRBV7-3, with D possibly matching TRBD1 (5 bases). Germline V gene lookup returns CDR1 SGHTA and CDR2 FQGTGA. CDR3 length equals 15 residues. V lost 2 bases and J 1 base, leaving 11 bases between the germline ends. Using reference TRBV7-3 and TRBJ1-1 for the parts outside the CDR3, the full variable domain is GAGVSQTPSNKVTEKGKYVELRCDPISGHTALYWYRQSLGQGPEFLIYFQGTGAADDSGLPNDRFFAVRPEGSVSTLKIQRTERGDSAVYLCASSLGVGQNTEAFFGQGTRLTVV.

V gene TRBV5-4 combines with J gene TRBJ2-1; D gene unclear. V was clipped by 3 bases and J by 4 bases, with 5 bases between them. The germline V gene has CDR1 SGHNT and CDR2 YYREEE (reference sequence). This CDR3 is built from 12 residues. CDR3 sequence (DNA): TGTGCCAGCAGCTATTATTACAATGAGCAGTTCTTC. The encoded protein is CASSYYYNEQFF.

CDR3 coding DNA: TGTGCCAGCAGCTTATGGGTAATCGGGGGTAATTCACCCCTCCACTTT. Translated, it gives CASSLWVIGGNSPLHF. The genes are TRBV7-8 and TRBJ1-6; perhaps TRBD1 as D (5 bases). Trimming removed 2 bases at V and 6 bases at J, with 14 bases between. CDR3 length equals 16 residues. Germline V gene lookup returns CDR1 SGHVS and CDR2 FQNEAQ.

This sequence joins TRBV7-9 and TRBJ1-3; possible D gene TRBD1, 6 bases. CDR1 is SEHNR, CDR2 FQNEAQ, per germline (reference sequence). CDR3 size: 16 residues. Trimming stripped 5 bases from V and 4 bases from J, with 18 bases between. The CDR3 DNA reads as TGTGCCAGCAGCCAAAGCATAGGGGGAAAAGGAAACACCATATATTTT. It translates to CASSQSIGGKGNTIYF.

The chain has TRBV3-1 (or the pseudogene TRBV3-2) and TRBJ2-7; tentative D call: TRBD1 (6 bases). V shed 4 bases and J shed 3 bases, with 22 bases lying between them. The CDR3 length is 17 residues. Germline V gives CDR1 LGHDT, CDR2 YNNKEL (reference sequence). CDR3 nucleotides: TGTGCCAGCAGCCGTAGGACAAGGGGCTCAGGGGACTACGAGCAGTACTTC. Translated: CASSRRTRGSGDYEQYF.

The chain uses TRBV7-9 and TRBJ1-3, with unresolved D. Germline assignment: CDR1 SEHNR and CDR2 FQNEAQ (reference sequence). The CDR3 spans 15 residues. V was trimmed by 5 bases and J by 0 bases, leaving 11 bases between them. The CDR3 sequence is CASSPPGISGNTIYF. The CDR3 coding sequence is TGTGCCAGCAGCCCCCCGGGAATCTCTGGAAACACCATATATTTT.

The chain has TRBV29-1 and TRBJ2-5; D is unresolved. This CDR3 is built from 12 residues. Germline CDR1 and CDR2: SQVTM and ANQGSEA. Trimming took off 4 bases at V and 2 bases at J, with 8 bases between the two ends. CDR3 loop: CSVGGGQETQYF. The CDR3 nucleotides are TGCAGCGTTGGAGGTGGGCAAGAGACCCAGTACTTC.

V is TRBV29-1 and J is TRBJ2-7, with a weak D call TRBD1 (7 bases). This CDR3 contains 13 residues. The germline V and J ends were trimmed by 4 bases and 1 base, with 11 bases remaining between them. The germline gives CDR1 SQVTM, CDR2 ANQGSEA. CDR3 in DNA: TGCAGCGTTGCAGGGGGGCTTTCCTACGAGCAGTACTTC. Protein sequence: CSVAGGLSYEQYF.

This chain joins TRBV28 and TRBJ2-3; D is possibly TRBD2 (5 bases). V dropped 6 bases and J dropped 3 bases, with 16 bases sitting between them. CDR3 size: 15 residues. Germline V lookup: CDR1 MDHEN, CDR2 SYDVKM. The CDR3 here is CASRSGSWSTDTQYF. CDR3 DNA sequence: TGTGCCAGCAGATCGGGGAGTTGGAGTACAGATACGCAGTATTTT.

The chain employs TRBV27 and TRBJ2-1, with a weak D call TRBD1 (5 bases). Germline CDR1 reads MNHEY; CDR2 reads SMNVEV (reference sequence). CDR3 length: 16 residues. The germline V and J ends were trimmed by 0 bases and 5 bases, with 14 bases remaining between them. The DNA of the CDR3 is TGTGCCAGCAGTTTATCTTGGGTAGTAGGGGACAATGAGCAGTTCTTC. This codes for CASSLSWVVGDNEQFF.

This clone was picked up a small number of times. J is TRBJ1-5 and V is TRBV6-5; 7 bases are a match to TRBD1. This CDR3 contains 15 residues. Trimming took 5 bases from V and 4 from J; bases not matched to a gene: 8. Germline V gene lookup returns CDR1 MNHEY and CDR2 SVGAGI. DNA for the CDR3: TGTGCCAGCAGTCGACAGGGAGGAGGGAATCAGCCCCAGCATTTT. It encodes CASSRQGGGNQPQHF.

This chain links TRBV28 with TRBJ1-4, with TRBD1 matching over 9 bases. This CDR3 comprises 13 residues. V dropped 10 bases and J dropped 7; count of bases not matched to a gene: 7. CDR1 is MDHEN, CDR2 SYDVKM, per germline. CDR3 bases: TGTGCCACCCTGGGACAGGGAGGTGAAAAACTGTTTTTT. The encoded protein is CATLGQGGEKLFF.

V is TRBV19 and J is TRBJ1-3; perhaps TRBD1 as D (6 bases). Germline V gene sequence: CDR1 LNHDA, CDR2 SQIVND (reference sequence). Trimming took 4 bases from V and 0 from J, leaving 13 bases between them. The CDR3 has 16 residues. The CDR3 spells CASSTGDTRSGNTIYF. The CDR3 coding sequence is TGTGCCAGTAGTACGGGGGACACGCGCTCTGGAAACACCATATATTTT.

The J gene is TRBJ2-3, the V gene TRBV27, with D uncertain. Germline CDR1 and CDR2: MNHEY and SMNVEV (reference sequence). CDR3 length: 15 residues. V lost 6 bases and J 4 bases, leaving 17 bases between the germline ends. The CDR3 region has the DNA TGTGCCAGCAGACCGATACGCGGAGACTCAGATACGCAGTATTTT. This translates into CASRPIRGDSDTQYF.

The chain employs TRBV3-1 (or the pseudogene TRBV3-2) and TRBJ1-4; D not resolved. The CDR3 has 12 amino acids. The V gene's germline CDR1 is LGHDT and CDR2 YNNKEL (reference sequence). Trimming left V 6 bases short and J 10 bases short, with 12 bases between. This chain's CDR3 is CASSQKEGKLFF. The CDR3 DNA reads TGTGCCAGCAGTCAAAAGGAGGGAAAACTGTTTTTT.

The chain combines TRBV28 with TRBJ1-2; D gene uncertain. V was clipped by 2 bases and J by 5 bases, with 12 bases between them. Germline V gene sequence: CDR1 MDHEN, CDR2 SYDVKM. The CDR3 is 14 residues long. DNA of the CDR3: TGTGCCAGCAGTTTAGTGTTGGGGAAATATGGCTACACCTTC. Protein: CASSLVLGKYGYTF.

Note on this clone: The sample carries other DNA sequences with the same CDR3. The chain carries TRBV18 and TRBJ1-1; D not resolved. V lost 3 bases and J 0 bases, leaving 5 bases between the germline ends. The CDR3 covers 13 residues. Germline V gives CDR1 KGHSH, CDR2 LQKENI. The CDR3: CASSPDMNTEAFF. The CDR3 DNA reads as TGTGCCAGCTCACCCGATATGAACACTGAAGCTTTCTTT.

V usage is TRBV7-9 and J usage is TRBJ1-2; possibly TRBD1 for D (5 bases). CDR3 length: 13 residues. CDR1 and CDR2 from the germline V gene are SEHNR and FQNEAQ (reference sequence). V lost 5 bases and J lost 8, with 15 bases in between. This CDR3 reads CASSLDSAGGYTF. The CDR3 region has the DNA TGTGCCAGCAGCCTTGACAGCGCCGGGGGCTACACCTTC.

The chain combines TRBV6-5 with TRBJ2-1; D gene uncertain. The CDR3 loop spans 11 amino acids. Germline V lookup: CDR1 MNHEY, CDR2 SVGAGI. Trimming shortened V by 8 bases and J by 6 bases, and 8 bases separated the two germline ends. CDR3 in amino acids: CASWIGNEQFF. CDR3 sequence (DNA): TGTGCCAGCTGGATCGGCAATGAGCAGTTCTTC.